This TCR beta chain was identified during a study of PD-L1 blockade in urothelial cancer. Method: immunoSEQ multiplex PCR; TCRdb's copy keeps in-frame clones and lacks some. The sample comprises 70,000 to 85,000 clones, 80% to 90% of which are singletons, and around 4.7% rests with the top ten. Trimming removed 4 bases at V and 9 bases at J, with 20 bases between. The CDR3 is 15 amino acids. Germline V gene sequence: CDR1 SGHRS, CDR2 YFSETQ. This chain joins TRBV5-1 and TRBJ2-1; a possible D gene is TRBD2 (7 bases). Here the sequenced sample was PBMCs, taken around atezolizumab (anti-PD-L1) treatment. The sequence was collected from a man in his 70s with urothelial cancer. CDR3 nucleotide sequence: TGCGCCAGCAGCCCAGGGCCTCAAGGGGGGGGTGAGCAGTTCTTC. This translates into CASSPGPQGGGEQFF.